This record covers a single T cell receptor (beta chain). In the source study's methods: Amplification of reference gene primers provided the estimated nucleated cell counts. Using immunoSEQ multiplex PCR, the repertoire was profiled, and TCRdb retains in-frame clones only, with some absent. V, J and clone size are those of that table, while D and trimming were read from the DNA. This sample has 200,000 or so clones, with 80% to 85% found just once. CDR1 is SGHAT, CDR2 FQNNGV, per germline. The CDR3 is 13 amino acids. V lost 1 base and J 8 bases, leaving 11 bases between the germline ends. The entry originates in a study of blood T cell repertoires in COVID-19. Study-level information: Donors in the United States, Italy and Spain gave samples during acute or convalescent COVID-19. Sources were T cells, B-cell-depleted T cells, or PBMCs; the material itself was cDNA or gDNA.

The chain joins TRBV11-2 to TRBJ1-2; D uncertain. The specimen was peripheral blood. The clonotype comes from a woman in her 30s with acute or convalescent COVID-19. CDR3 DNA sequence: TGTGCCAGCAGCTTAGTCCGGGGTGGGGGCTACACCTTC. Encoded protein: CASSLVRGGGYTF.